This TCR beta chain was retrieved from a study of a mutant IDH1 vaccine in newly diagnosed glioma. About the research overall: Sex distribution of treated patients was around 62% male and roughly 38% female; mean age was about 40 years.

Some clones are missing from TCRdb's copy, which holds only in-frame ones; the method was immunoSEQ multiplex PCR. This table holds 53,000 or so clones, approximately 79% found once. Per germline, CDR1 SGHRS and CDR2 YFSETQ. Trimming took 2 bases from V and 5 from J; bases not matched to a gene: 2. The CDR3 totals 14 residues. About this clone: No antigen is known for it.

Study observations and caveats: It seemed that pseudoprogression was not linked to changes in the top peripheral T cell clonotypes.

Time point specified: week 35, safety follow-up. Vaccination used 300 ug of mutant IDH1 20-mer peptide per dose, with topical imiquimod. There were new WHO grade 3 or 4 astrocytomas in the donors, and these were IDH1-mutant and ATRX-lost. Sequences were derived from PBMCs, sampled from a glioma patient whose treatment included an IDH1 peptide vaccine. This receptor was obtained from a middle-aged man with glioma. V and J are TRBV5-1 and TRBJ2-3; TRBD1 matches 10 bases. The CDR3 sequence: CASSFGTGVDTQYF. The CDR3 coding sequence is TGCGCCAGCAGCTTTGGGACAGGGGTAGATACGCAGTATTTT.